What follows are 19 T cell receptor beta chains derived from one specimen sequenced in a study of T cells in Graves' hyperthyroidism and ophthalmopathy. Regions amplified from RNA transcripts were the TCR beta CDR3 regions. The HTBI set primed first-round TCR CDR3 RT-PCR. TCRdb called the multiplex PCR reads again in MiXCR, with one record for every CDR3 protein. The sample lists about 600,000 distinct CDR3 sequences, 14% seen once, with 6.5% to 9% in the top ten. The specimen was blood. The receptors were sampled from a woman between 18 and 29 years old with Graves' ophthalmopathy.

The CDR3 is CASSLARGGLANYYEQYF. The CDR3 nucleotides are TGTGCCAGCAGCTTAGCAAGGGGCGGGCTAGCGAATTACTACGAGCAGTACTTC. The rearrangement joins TRBV7-9 to TRBJ2-7, with D perhaps matching TRBD2 (6 bases). The CDR3 totals 18 residues. The V gene lost 0 bases and the J gene lost 3 bases, with 21 bases spanning the gap. From germline, CDR1 is SEHNR and CDR2 FQNEAQ (reference sequence).

This clonotype was counted between two and nine times. The DNA of the CDR3 is TGTGCCAGCATCAATTGGGCAGGGGGCGATCGGTACAATGAGCAGTTCTTC. This translates into CASINWAGGDRYNEQFF. This rearrangement joins TRBV6-1 to TRBJ2-1; TRBD1 matches 8 bases. The CDR3 is made up of 17 amino acids. The V and J ends lost 7 bases and 4 bases, in that order; junction bases with no gene match: 15. From germline, CDR1 is MNHNS and CDR2 SASEGT.

Many counts were recorded for this clonotype. The V gene is TRBV11-2, the J gene TRBJ2-1; 8 nucleotides align to TRBD2. The CDR3 loop spans 16 amino acids. Per germline, CDR1 SGHAT and CDR2 FQNNGV. V shed 5 bases and J 2 bases; nucleotides not matched to a gene: 8. DNA for the CDR3: TGTGCCAGCAGCGAGTCCCGGGGGGGGGCCTACAATGAGCAGTTCTTC. This codes for CASSESRGGAYNEQFF.

A few counts support this clonotype. The chain couples TRBV3-1 to TRBJ1-2, with 12 bases matching TRBD1. The CDR3 runs 17 residues. V shed 2 bases and J 3 bases; nucleotides not matched to a gene: 7. The germline V gene encodes CDR1 LGHDT and CDR2 YNNKEL (reference sequence). In DNA, the CDR3 is TGTGCCAGCAGCCAAATCGGGACAGGGGGCCTTTACTATGGCTACACCTTC. Translating it yields CASSQIGTGGLYYGYTF.

The chain couples TRBV4-2 to TRBJ2-5, with D perhaps TRBD1 (5 bases). The CDR3 covers 15 residues. V shed 0 bases and J shed 5 bases, with 13 bases lying between them. Germline V gene lookup returns CDR1 LGHNA and CDR2 YNFKEQ. The CDR3 DNA sequence: TGTGCCAGCAGCCAAGATCTCCACCCAGGGGAGACCCAGTACTTC. Its translation is CASSQDLHPGETQYF.

This clonotype was observed many times. This chain links TRBV28 with TRBJ1-3, with TRBD1 matching 8 bases. Germline assignment: CDR1 MDHEN and CDR2 SYDVKM. Germline trimming cut 5 bases from V and 0 bases from J; bases unmatched to any gene: 6. This CDR3 has 16 amino acids. The CDR3 coding sequence is TGTGCCAGCAGTACAGGGGGTAGGAGCTCTGGAAACACCATATATTTT. This sequence encodes CASSTGGRSSGNTIYF.

The table lists this clonotype with many counts. The chain couples TRBV5-8 to TRBJ1-5, with D uncertain. This CDR3 comprises 14 residues. Trimming pared 2 bases from V and 2 bases from J, leaving 8 bases between. Germline V gives CDR1 SGHTS, CDR2 YDEGEE. Here the CDR3 DNA reads TGTGCCAGCAGCTTACGACCGGGCAATCAGCCCCAGCATTTT. This translates into CASSLRPGNQPQHF.

In this sample, this clonotype turned up many times. The rearrangement joins TRBV28 to TRBJ2-7, with D possibly TRBD1 on 5 matching bases. CDR1 and CDR2 from the germline V gene are MDHEN and SYDVKM. V gave up 9 bases and J gave up 0 bases, with 15 bases separating them. CDR3 length equals 14 residues. The chain's CDR3 is CASGYRLSSYEQYF. The CDR3 DNA sequence: TGTGCCAGTGGTTACAGGTTGAGCTCCTACGAGCAGTACTTC.

This clonotype was seen repeatedly, ten times or more. The genes are TRBV15 and TRBJ2-7, with 7 bases aligning to TRBD1. Germline lookup yields CDR1 LNHNV and CDR2 YYDKDF (reference sequence). The CDR3 spans 16 residues. Trimming took 4 bases from V and 4 from J; bases not matched to a gene: 13. The CDR3 region is CATSTSRIGTDYEQYF. The CDR3 DNA reads as TGTGCCACCAGCACCTCACGAATCGGGACAGATTACGAGCAGTACTTC.

This clonotype has at least ten counts. The chain uses TRBV6-5 and TRBJ2-3; D may be TRBD2 (5 bases). Trimming took 2 bases from V and 6 from J, leaving 18 bases between them. The CDR3 loop spans 16 amino acids. Germline V gene sequence: CDR1 MNHEY, CDR2 SVGAGI. For the CDR3, the DNA is TGTGCCAGCAGTTACGTCGACACAATCACGGGGGATACGCAGTATTTT. Its translation is CASSYVDTITGDTQYF.

The chain employs TRBV4-2 and TRBJ2-7, with D possibly being TRBD2 (7 bases). The germline CDR1 and CDR2 sequences are LGHNA and YNFKEQ. This CDR3 spans 13 amino acids. The V end was cut by 4 bases, the J end by 7 bases, with 14 bases between. DNA for the CDR3: TGTGCCAGCAGCCCCCACAGGGAGGGGGAGCAGTACTTC. The encoded protein is CASSPHREGEQYF.

The chain links TRBV4-1 to TRBJ1-2; tentative D call: TRBD1 (6 bases). The CDR3 runs 15 residues. With 3 bases removed from V and 0 bases from J, the gap between germline ends came to 11 bases. CDR1 and CDR2 from the germline V gene are MGHRA and YSYEKL. The DNA of the CDR3 is TGCGCCAGCAGCCAGGGGACACTGGCTAACTATGGCTACACCTTC. Its translation: CASSQGTLANYGYTF.

At least ten counts were recorded for this clonotype. The V call is TRBV3-1, the J call TRBJ1-5, with D possibly being TRBD1 (5 bases). The CDR3 extends over 15 amino acids. Trimming shortened V by 0 bases and J by 2 bases, and 8 bases separated the two germline ends. Germline CDR1 LGHDT, CDR2 YNNKEL (reference sequence). DNA for the CDR3: TGTGCCAGCAGCCAAGAGGGGGTTGGCAATCAGCCCCAGCATTTT. This gives the protein CASSQEGVGNQPQHF.

This clonotype appeared a few times. This chain connects TRBV28 to TRBJ2-3; tentatively, D is TRBD2 (6 bases). This CDR3 spans 16 amino acids. Germline assignment: CDR1 MDHEN and CDR2 SYDVKM. V lost 2 bases and J 2 bases, leaving 14 bases between the germline ends. The CDR3 DNA sequence: TGTGCCAGCAGTTTACCCCCCAGGGAGGTCACAGATACGCAGTATTTT. Protein: CASSLPPREVTDTQYF. Filled out from reference TRBV28 and TRBJ2-3, the complete variable domain reads DVKVTQSSRYLVKRTGEKVFLECVQDMDHENMFWYRQDPGLGLRLIYFSYDVKMKEKGDIPEGYSVSREKKERFSLILESASTNQTSMYLCASSLPPREVTDTQYFGPGTRLTVL.

This clonotype occurred many times. The CDR3 region is CASSLWGQSSYNEQFF. CDR3 nucleotides: TGTGCCAGCAGTTTATGGGGACAGAGCTCCTACAATGAGCAGTTCTTC. The chain links TRBV28 to TRBJ2-1, with 7 bases fitting TRBD1. CDR3 size: 16 residues. Germline V lookup: CDR1 MDHEN, CDR2 SYDVKM. J was trimmed by 0 bases and V by 0 bases; bases with no gene match: 2.

This clonotype was seen only a few times. The chain is built from TRBV12-3 or TRBV12-4 and TRBJ2-7; unclear D gene. CDR3 size: 13 residues. Deletions cut 1 base from V and 6 bases from J, with 10 bases between. CDR3 DNA: TGTGCCAGCAGTTTAGATTCAGTACTCGAGCAGTACTTC. Translated, it gives CASSLDSVLEQYF.

As regards this clonotype: A clone one base away is much larger, so this may be a read error. The genes are TRBV29-1 and TRBJ1-1, with TRBD1 as a possible D gene (6 bases). CDR1 is SQVTM, CDR2 ANQGSEA, per germline. The CDR3 consists of 11 residues. The V end lost 6 bases, the J end lost 3 bases, and 8 bases lay between the germline ends. The CDR3 sequence: CSVAGDTEAFF. Here the CDR3 DNA reads TGCAGCGTCGCAGGGGACACTGAAGCTTTCTTT.

The V call is TRBV20-1, the J call TRBJ1-2; unclear D gene. Deletions cut 0 bases from V and 8 bases from J, with 13 bases between. Looked up from germline, CDR1 is DFQATT and CDR2 is SNEGSKA (reference sequence). This CDR3 region has 13 residues. The CDR3 sequence: CSARDRAESGYTF. Written as DNA, the CDR3 is TGCAGTGCTAGAGACCGGGCCGAGAGCGGCTACACCTTC.

The chain employs TRBV6-2 or TRBV6-3 and TRBJ2-5, with a possible D match to TRBD1 (5 bases). This CDR3 contains 12 residues. Germline V CDR1 and CDR2: MNHEY, SVGEGT. V was pared by 4 bases and J by 8 bases, with 11 bases between. The CDR3 spells CASSSPRGTQYF. The DNA for the CDR3 is TGTGCCAGCAGTTCCCCTAGGGGCACCCAGTACTTC.